These 20 T cell receptor beta chains came from one sample sequenced in a study of CD8+ T cells in alopecia areata. In each case, RNA was isolated and then reverse transcribed into cDNA as the sequencing template. Clones were read by immunoSEQ multiplex PCR, and TCRdb kept only the in-frame ones, dropping some. Found here are under 130,000 clones, approximately 90% of them singletons; the top ten hold over 8.5%. Treatment defined: oral pan-JAK inhibitor, 5-10 mg twice daily. Sequenced here: CD8+ T cells sorted from blood, sampled at approximately week 30, from a patient treated with tofacitinib. The receptors originated from a human donor with alopecia areata.

The chain combines TRBV7-9 with TRBJ2-5, with TRBD1 identical over 12 bases. With 5 bases clipped from V and 7 bases from J, the junction kept 5 bases outside the gene matches. CDR3 length equals 14 residues. Germline CDR1 is SEHNR and CDR2 is FQNEAQ (reference sequence). The CDR3 sequence: CASSDGTGGRTQYF. Written as DNA, the CDR3 is TGTGCCAGCAGCGACGGGACAGGGGGCCGGACCCAGTACTTC.

The chain's CDR3 is CASSLSLNPNTEAFF. The CDR3 DNA follows: TGCGCCAGCAGCCTATCACTCAACCCCAACACTGAAGCTTTCTTT. The J gene is TRBJ1-1, the V gene TRBV4-1; D gene uncertain. In germline, CDR1 is MGHRA, CDR2 YSYEKL. The CDR3 has 15 amino acids. The V end lost 4 bases, the J end lost 2 bases, and 14 bases lay between the germline ends.

CDR3 sequence: CASSPLGGRSPYEQYF. The CDR3 DNA sequence: TGTGCCAGCAGTCCATTGGGAGGGAGGTCCCCCTACGAGCAGTACTTC. The chain recombines TRBV27 with TRBJ2-7; TRBD2 matches 7 bases. Trimming took 5 bases from V and 2 from J; bases not matched to a gene: 12. The CDR3 covers 16 residues. Looked up from germline, CDR1 is MNHEY and CDR2 is SMNVEV (reference sequence).

The V gene is TRBV7-9, the J gene TRBJ2-7; weak D call: TRBD2 (5 bases). V gave up 5 bases and J gave up 2 bases, with 13 bases separating them. Germline lookup yields CDR1 SEHNR and CDR2 FQNEAQ (reference sequence). This CDR3 is built from 14 residues. DNA of the CDR3: TGTGCCAGCAGCCCCCACAGCGGCCCCTACGAGCAGTACTTC. Amino acids: CASSPHSGPYEQYF. The full variable domain, its missing parts supplied by reference TRBV7-9 and TRBJ2-7, is DTGVSQNPRHKITKRGQNVTFRCDPISEHNRLYWYRQTLGQGPEFLTYFQNEAQLEKSRLLSDRFSAERPKGSFSTLEIQRTEQGDSAMYLCASSPHSGPYEQYFGPGTRLTVT.

The CDR3 is CASSLGQNYEQYF. In DNA form, the CDR3 reads TGCGCCAGCAGCCTCGGACAGAACTACGAGCAGTACTTC. The chain recombines TRBV4-1 with TRBJ2-7; D may be TRBD1 (6 bases). Trimming pared 4 bases from V and 3 bases from J, leaving 10 bases between. Germline assignment: CDR1 MGHRA and CDR2 YSYEKL. This CDR3 contains 13 residues.

The chain uses TRBV7-6 and TRBJ1-1, with D uncertain. V was trimmed by 1 base and J by 3 bases, leaving 12 bases between them. CDR3 length equals 15 residues. Germline CDR1 and CDR2: SGHVS and FNYEAQ. The CDR3 protein is CASSLGQEIHTEAFF. CDR3 nucleotides: TGTGCCAGCAGCTTAGGGCAGGAAATCCACACTGAAGCTTTCTTT.

The chain uses TRBV7-2 and TRBJ2-1, with D hard to call. This CDR3 has 19 residues. The germline CDR1 and CDR2 sequences are SGHTA and FQGNSA. Trimming removed 2 bases from V and 0 bases from J, with 20 bases in between. For the CDR3, the DNA is TGTGCCAGCAGCTTAAGTTTCTTTTCAGAACCGAGCTCCTACAATGAGCAGTTCTTC. Protein sequence: CASSLSFFSEPSSYNEQFF.

The CDR3 loop is CASSQGHWPDTQYF. CDR3 DNA sequence: TGCGCCAGCAGCCAAGGACACTGGCCAGATACGCAGTATTTT. This chain links TRBV4-1 with TRBJ2-3; D not certain. The germline V and J ends were trimmed by 1 base and 4 bases, with 9 bases remaining between them. Germline values: CDR1 MGHRA, CDR2 YSYEKL. The CDR3 runs to 14 residues.

The V gene is TRBV2, the J gene TRBJ2-1, with 7 bases fitting TRBD1. With V trimmed by 0 bases and J by 4 bases, 3 bases remained unmatched. Germline CDR1 SNHLY, CDR2 FYNNEI. This CDR3 spans 15 amino acids. The DNA for the CDR3 is TGTGCCAGCAGTGAAGCAGGGGGCGGGTACAATGAGCAGTTCTTC. It specifies CASSEAGGGYNEQFF.

The J gene is TRBJ2-7, the V gene TRBV30, with TRBD1 matching 11 bases. CDR1 GTSNPN and CDR2 SVGIG come from the germline V gene (reference sequence). This CDR3 is 13 amino acids long. The junction had 2 bases not matched to a gene; V was cut back by 3 bases and J by 4 bases. The CDR3 region has the DNA TGTGCCTGGAGGGGACAGGGGGGGTACGAGCAGTACTTC. Protein: CAWRGQGGYEQYF. The variable domain in full, with the rest retrieved from reference TRBV30 and TRBJ2-7, is SQTIHQWPATLVQPVGSPLSLECTVEGTSNPNLYWYRQAAGRGLQLLFYSVGIGQISSEVPQNLSASRPQDRQFILSSKKLLLSDSGFYLCAWRGQGGYEQYFGPGTRLTVT.

The J gene is TRBJ2-7, the V gene TRBV7-9; possible D gene TRBD2, 5 bases. V was trimmed by 5 bases and J by 3 bases, leaving 11 bases between them. Per germline, CDR1 SEHNR and CDR2 FQNEAQ (reference sequence). The CDR3 has 13 amino acids. The DNA for the CDR3 is TGTGCCAGCAGCCCTGGGAGTGGCTACGAGCAGTACTTC. It specifies CASSPGSGYEQYF.

This clone was counted between two and nine times. The chain has TRBV27 and TRBJ2-7; D may be TRBD1 (5 bases). Germline CDR1 is MNHEY and CDR2 is SMNVEV (reference sequence). Trimming took off 5 bases at V and 7 bases at J, with 12 bases between the two ends. The CDR3 length is 12 residues. The CDR3 loop is CASSRPGNEQYF. In DNA, the CDR3 is TGTGCCAGCAGTCGCCCAGGGAATGAGCAGTACTTC.

Only one count was recorded for this clone. This rearrangement joins TRBV7-6 to TRBJ2-1; the D is unclear. V lost 5 bases and J 0 bases, leaving 14 bases between the germline ends. The germline CDR1 and CDR2 sequences are SGHVS and FNYEAQ. This CDR3 comprises 16 residues. The CDR3 nucleotides are TGTGCCAGCAGCCCCTATTCCTTGAGCTCCTACAATGAGCAGTTCTTC. It translates to CASSPYSLSSYNEQFF. Variable domain in full (rest from reference TRBV7-6 and TRBJ2-1): GAGVSQSPRYKVTKRGQDVALRCDPISGHVSLYWYRQALGQGPEFLTYFNYEAQQDKSGLPNDRFSAERPEGSISTLTIQRTEQRDSAMYRCASSPYSLSSYNEQFFGPGTRLTVL.

Regarding this clone: One junction end does not reproduce the germline sequence, and a read error may be involved. V usage is TRBV11-2 and J usage is TRBJ2-5, with D perhaps TRBD1 or TRBD2 (5 bases each). Germline CDR1 and CDR2: SGHAT and FQNNGV. The CDR3 has 14 amino acids. The CDR3 DNA is TGTGCCAGCAGCTTACTTTTGGGGGAAGAAACCCAGTACTTC. Translated: CASSLLLGEETQYF.

V and J are TRBV7-9 and TRBJ2-1; D unresolved. Germline V gene data show CDR1 as SEHNR and CDR2 as FQNEAQ (reference sequence). V was trimmed by 4 bases and J by 7 bases, leaving 8 bases between them. This CDR3 region has 12 residues. In nucleotides, the CDR3 is TGTGCCAGCAGCTCATTGTCGAATGAGCAGTTCTTC. Translation gives CASSSLSNEQFF. The variable domain in full, with the rest retrieved from reference TRBV7-9 and TRBJ2-1, is DTGVSQNPRHKITKRGQNVTFRCDPISEHNRLYWYRQTLGQGPEFLTYFQNEAQLEKSRLLSDRFSAERPKGSFSTLEIQRTEQGDSAMYLCASSSLSNEQFFGPGTRLTVL.

This clone showed up just once. V is TRBV29-1 and J is TRBJ2-1, with 12 bases lining up with TRBD2. This CDR3 is 16 amino acids long. V lost 1 base, J lost 3 bases, and 4 bases stayed unmatched. Germline V gives CDR1 SQVTM, CDR2 ANQGSEA. As DNA, the CDR3 is TGCAGCGTTGAAGGGACTAGCGGGGCCAACTACAATGAGCAGTTCTTC. It is translated as CSVEGTSGANYNEQFF.

V and J are TRBV4-2 and TRBJ2-3; D not certain. The CDR3 is 13 residues long. Per germline, CDR1 LGHNA and CDR2 YNFKEQ. V lost 3 bases to trimming and J lost 2 bases, with 6 bases between them. The CDR3 spells CASSQDNTDTQYF. The CDR3 DNA sequence: TGTGCCAGCAGCCAGGATAACACAGATACGCAGTATTTT.

The rearrangement joins TRBV12-5 to TRBJ1-1, with 8 bases fitting TRBD1. The CDR3 spans 17 residues. The germline V gene has CDR1 LGHNT and CDR2 FRNRAP. J was trimmed by 4 bases and V by 3 bases; bases with no gene match: 13. Here the CDR3 DNA reads TGTGCTAGTGGTTTTAGTATTTTCAGGGGGCAAAGCACTGAAGCTTTCTTT. Translating it yields CASGFSIFRGQSTEAFF.

This sequence joins TRBV2 and TRBJ2-2, with a possible D match to TRBD2 (6 bases). CDR1 is SNHLY and CDR2 is FYNNEI in the germline V gene. The CDR3 is 15 amino acids. Trimming shortened V by 4 bases and J by 6 bases, and 15 bases separated the two germline ends. The CDR3 region is CASSGETRLPGELFF. CDR3 bases: TGTGCCAGCAGTGGCGAGACTAGACTCCCCGGGGAGCTGTTTTTT.

The genes are TRBV7-8 and TRBJ2-2; either TRBD1 or TRBD2 may fit D (5 bases each). V gave up 4 bases and J gave up 6 bases, with 15 bases separating them. Germline CDR1 reads SGHVS; CDR2 reads FQNEAQ. This CDR3 spans 15 amino acids. CDR3 residues: CASSWGWGQAGELFF. The CDR3 DNA reads as TGTGCCAGCAGCTGGGGGTGGGGTCAAGCCGGGGAGCTGTTTTTT.